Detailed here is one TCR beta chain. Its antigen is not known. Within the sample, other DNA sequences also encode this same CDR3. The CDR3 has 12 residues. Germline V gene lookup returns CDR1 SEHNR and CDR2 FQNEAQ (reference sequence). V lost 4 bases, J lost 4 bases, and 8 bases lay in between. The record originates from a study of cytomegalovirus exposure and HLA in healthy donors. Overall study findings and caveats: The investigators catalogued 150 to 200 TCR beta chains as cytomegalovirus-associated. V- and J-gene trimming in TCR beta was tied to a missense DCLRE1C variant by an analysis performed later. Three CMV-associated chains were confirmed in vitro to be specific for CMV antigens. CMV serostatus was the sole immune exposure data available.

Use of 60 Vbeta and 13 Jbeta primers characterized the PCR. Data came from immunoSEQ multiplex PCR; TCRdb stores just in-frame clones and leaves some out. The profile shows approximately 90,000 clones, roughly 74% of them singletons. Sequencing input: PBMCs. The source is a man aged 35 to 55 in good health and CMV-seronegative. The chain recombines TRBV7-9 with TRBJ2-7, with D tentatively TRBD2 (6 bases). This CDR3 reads CASSSRGYEQYF. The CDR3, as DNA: TGTGCCAGCAGCTCACGGGGGTACGAGCAGTACTTC.